The 27 T cell receptor beta chains listed next were all sequenced from one sample in a study of blood T cell repertoires in COVID-19. Assay used: immunoSEQ multiplex PCR; TCRdb lists only in-frame clones, some missing. The sample includes 310,000 or so clones, around 88% seen only once; the top ten take approximately 6%. Sequencing was carried out using PBMCs or T cells enriched from blood (not recorded which). Receptors were obtained from a woman between 35 and 50 years old who had recovered from COVID-19.

The chain recombines TRBV9 with TRBJ2-7, with 13 positions matching TRBD2. Trimming removed 2 bases from V and 4 bases from J; junction bases left unmatched: 6. The germline gives CDR1 SGDLS, CDR2 YYNGEE. This CDR3 has 16 residues. CDR3 sequence: CASSVTGLAGEYEQYF. The CDR3 DNA follows: TGTGCCAGCAGCGTCACTGGACTAGCGGGAGAGTACGAGCAGTACTTC.

Concerning this clone itself: The same CDR3 is also encoded by other DNA sequences in this sample. V and J are TRBV27 and TRBJ1-5; 9 bases agree with TRBD1. Germline V gene lookup returns CDR1 MNHEY and CDR2 SMNVEV (reference sequence). The CDR3 spans 15 residues. Trimming removed 6 bases from V and 2 bases from J; junction bases left unmatched: 5. The CDR3 region is CASSPRTGGNQPQHF. The CDR3 DNA follows: TGTGCCAGCAGCCCACGGACAGGGGGCAATCAGCCCCAGCATTTT.

V is TRBV28 and J is TRBJ1-3, with D possibly matching TRBD1 (5 bases). V lost 2 bases and J lost 4, with 12 bases in between. CDR3 length: 15 residues. Germline V gene data show CDR1 as MDHEN and CDR2 as SYDVKM. DNA of the CDR3: TGTGCCAGCAGTTTACAGGGCCCGGAGGGAAACACCATATATTTT. Its translation: CASSLQGPEGNTIYF.

This chain connects TRBV5-6 to TRBJ1-3; D is possibly TRBD1 (5 bases). Trimming took 1 base from V and 4 from J, leaving 15 bases between them. The CDR3 covers 16 residues. Germline CDR1 reads SGHDT; CDR2 reads YYEEEE. The CDR3 sequence: CASSLFQGFNGNTIYF. The DNA of the CDR3 is TGTGCCAGCAGCTTGTTTCAGGGCTTCAACGGAAACACCATATATTTT.

The rearrangement links TRBV20-1 to TRBJ1-1; TRBD1 might be the D (6 bases). V dropped 3 bases and J dropped 1 base, with 12 bases sitting between them. This CDR3 comprises 14 residues. Germline V gene sequence: CDR1 DFQATT, CDR2 SNEGSKA (reference sequence). This CDR3 reads CSASEWGQNTEAFF. The DNA of the CDR3 is TGCAGTGCTAGTGAATGGGGACAGAACACTGAAGCTTTCTTT.

The J gene is TRBJ2-1, the V gene TRBV5-1; D not certain. Looked up from germline, CDR1 is SGHRS and CDR2 is YFSETQ. This CDR3 spans 17 amino acids. V dropped 0 bases and J dropped 0 bases, with 13 bases sitting between them. This CDR3 reads CASSLVVGTSSYNEQFF. The CDR3 DNA reads TGCGCCAGCAGCTTGGTGGTTGGCACCAGCTCCTACAATGAGCAGTTCTTC.

This clone was counted only a few times. The chain combines TRBV3-1 (or the pseudogene TRBV3-2) with TRBJ2-7; either TRBD1 or TRBD2 may fit D (5 bases each). Germline CDR1 reads LGHDT; CDR2 reads YNNKEL (reference sequence). V was cut by 4 bases and J by 5 bases, with 18 bases left in between. This CDR3 has 15 residues. The chain's CDR3 is CASSREGFGANEQYF. Written as DNA, the CDR3 is TGTGCCAGCAGCCGAGAGGGTTTTGGGGCCAACGAGCAGTACTTC.

This rearrangement joins TRBV5-1 to TRBJ2-7; TRBD1 matches at 12 bases. With 0 bases clipped from V and 5 bases from J, the junction kept 3 bases outside the gene matches. This CDR3 is built from 15 residues. Germline V gene data show CDR1 as SGHRS and CDR2 as YFSETQ. The CDR3 region has the DNA TGCGCCAGCAGCTTGGCCGGGACAGGGGGCCACGAGCAGTACTTC. Translation: CASSLAGTGGHEQYF.

This clone was recorded at least ten times. The V and J genes are TRBV29-1 and TRBJ2-7, with D tentatively TRBD1 (5 bases). Germline-derived CDR1 and CDR2 are SQVTM and ANQGSEA. V was clipped by 6 bases and J by 5 bases, with 8 bases between them. There are 10 residues in the CDR3. Here the CDR3 reads CSVQDHEQYF. CDR3 sequence (DNA): TGCAGCGTACAGGATCACGAGCAGTACTTC.

The V gene is TRBV7-2, the J gene TRBJ2-7; D may be TRBD2 (6 bases). CDR3 length: 12 residues. V shed 5 bases and J shed 7 bases, with 12 bases lying between them. Per the germline V gene, CDR1 is SGHTA and CDR2 is FQGNSA. DNA for the CDR3: TGTGCCAGCAGCCCCTATCGGGGGGAGCAGTACTTC. This translates into CASSPYRGEQYF.

This chain links TRBV4-2 with TRBJ2-1, with TRBD2 matching 9 bases. Trimming cost V 0 bases and J 1 base; bases outside gene matches: 4. There are 17 residues in the CDR3. CDR1 and CDR2 from the germline V gene are LGHNA and YNFKEQ. CDR3 sequence: CASSQDPGLASYNEQFF. In DNA form, the CDR3 reads TGTGCCAGCAGCCAAGATCCTGGACTAGCGTCCTACAATGAGCAGTTCTTC.

This clone was seen once. The genes are TRBV7-9 and TRBJ1-3; TRBD1 might be the D (6 bases). CDR1 and CDR2 (germline): SEHNR, FQNEAQ (reference sequence). This CDR3 comprises 18 residues. Trimming cost V 4 bases and J 2 bases, with 21 bases left between them. CDR3 DNA sequence: TGTGCCAGCAGCTCATCACTTGTGGACAGCCGCCCTGGAAACACCATATATTTT. This encodes CASSSSLVDSRPGNTIYF.

The chain uses TRBV28 and TRBJ2-1, with D maybe TRBD2 (5 bases). The CDR3 extends over 13 amino acids. V was shortened by 3 bases and J by 7 bases, with 10 bases between the two germline ends. Per the germline V gene, CDR1 is MDHEN and CDR2 is SYDVKM. The CDR3 DNA follows: TGTGCCAGCAGTTTTACGGGCGGGAATGAGCAGTTCTTC. Its protein product is CASSFTGGNEQFF.

The V gene is TRBV5-1, the J gene TRBJ1-1; D gene ambiguous. V was shortened by 0 bases and J by 3 bases, with 12 bases between the two germline ends. The CDR3 has 15 amino acids. CDR1 and CDR2 (germline): SGHRS, YFSETQ. The CDR3 nucleotides are TGCGCCAGCAGCTTGGGACACCGGGAGGACACTGAAGCTTTCTTT. Its translation: CASSLGHREDTEAFF.

This clone was found once. The rearrangement links TRBV27 to TRBJ1-2; 8 positions match TRBD1. The CDR3 is 15 residues long. The trim removed 6 bases at V and 0 bases at J, leaving 6 bases unmatched. The germline V gene encodes CDR1 MNHEY and CDR2 SMNVEV (reference sequence). CDR3 DNA sequence: TGTGCCAGCAGCAGACAGGGGCGAACTAACTATGGCTACACCTTC. This encodes CASSRQGRTNYGYTF.

This chain links TRBV7-3 with TRBJ2-3; a weak D match, TRBD2 (5 bases). Germline CDR1 and CDR2: SGHTA and FQGTGA. The CDR3 runs 15 residues. Trimming took 2 bases from V and 2 from J, leaving 11 bases between them. CDR3 sequence: CASSLLGGHTDTQYF. In DNA, the CDR3 is TGTGCCAGCAGCTTATTAGGCGGGCACACAGATACGCAGTATTTT.

V gene TRBV7-2 combines with J gene TRBJ2-1; D not resolved. This CDR3 is built from 13 residues. Trimming cost V 1 base and J 7 bases, with 8 bases left between them. From germline, CDR1 is SGHTA and CDR2 FQGNSA. The CDR3 nucleotides read TGTGCCAGCAGCTTAGTTCGGCGGAATGAGCAGTTCTTC. As protein: CASSLVRRNEQFF. The entire variable domain, with the rest obtained from reference TRBV7-2 and TRBJ2-1, is as follows: GAGVSQSPSNKVTEKGKDVELRCDPISGHTALYWYRQSLGQGLEFLIYFQGNSAPDKSGLPSDRFSAERTGGSVSTLTIQRTQQEDSAVYLCASSLVRRNEQFFGPGTRLTVL.

V gene TRBV11-3 combines with J gene TRBJ2-1; D might be TRBD2 (6 bases). This CDR3 comprises 13 residues. The V end was cut by 2 bases, the J end by 7 bases, with 9 bases between. Germline loops: CDR1 SGHNT, CDR2 YENEEA. The CDR3: CASSLTLANEQFF. The CDR3 DNA reads TGTGCCAGCAGCTTAACCCTAGCGAATGAGCAGTTCTTC.

This chain links TRBV28 with TRBJ1-2, with D uncertain. Trimming took 4 bases from V and 7 from J, leaving 10 bases between them. The CDR3 loop spans 12 amino acids. Germline V gene data show CDR1 as MDHEN and CDR2 as SYDVKM. This chain's CDR3 is CASSSRAGGYTF. The DNA of the CDR3 is TGTGCCAGCAGTTCGCGGGCGGGTGGCTACACCTTC.

The CDR3, as DNA: TGTGCCAGCAGCGTAGACGCGGGGGGGAACTATGGCTACACCTTC. It codes for CASSVDAGGNYGYTF. The chain is built from TRBV9 and TRBJ1-2; maybe TRBD1 (5 bases). The CDR3 has 15 amino acids. The V gene lost 0 bases and the J gene lost 2 bases, with 11 bases spanning the gap. Per the germline V gene, CDR1 is SGDLS and CDR2 is YYNGEE.

The gene calls are TRBV5-4 and TRBJ2-1; TRBD2 is a possible D gene (5 bases). Germline V gene data show CDR1 as SGHNT and CDR2 as YYREEE (reference sequence). V shed 6 bases and J shed 8 bases, with 18 bases lying between them. This CDR3 region has 14 residues. CDR3 region: CASNPDFVPDEQFF. The CDR3 DNA reads as TGTGCCAGCAACCCGGACTTTGTCCCGGATGAGCAGTTCTTC.

The rearrangement joins TRBV24-1 to TRBJ2-3; 9 nucleotides align to TRBD2. The CDR3 consists of 15 residues. The ends lost 6 bases at V and 2 bases at J; junction bases unmatched: 5. Germline CDR1 and CDR2: KGHDR and SFDVKD. CDR3 protein: CATSSSSGNTDTQYF. Written as DNA, the CDR3 is TGTGCCACCAGTAGTTCTAGCGGGAACACAGATACGCAGTATTTT.

The V call is TRBV7-3, the J call TRBJ2-1, with 9 bases identical to TRBD1. This CDR3 spans 16 amino acids. Germline loops: CDR1 SGHTA, CDR2 FQGTGA. J lost 8 bases, V lost 5 bases, and 13 bases had no gene match. The CDR3 sequence is CASSAQGTGRQDEQFF. The CDR3 DNA reads TGTGCCAGCAGCGCGCAGGGGACAGGGAGGCAAGATGAGCAGTTCTTC.

This clone was recorded once. The chain carries TRBV7-8 and TRBJ2-3; TRBD1 matches 8 bases. Germline V gene lookup returns CDR1 SGHVS and CDR2 FQNEAQ. The CDR3 totals 16 residues. V was clipped by 5 bases and J by 1 base; unmatched bases: 8. The CDR3 sequence: CASSPTPGQGTDTQYF. In DNA, the CDR3 is TGTGCCAGCAGCCCTACACCGGGACAGGGCACAGATACGCAGTATTTT.

The chain has TRBV28 and TRBJ1-3; weak D call: TRBD1 (5 bases). The CDR3 extends over 15 amino acids. In germline, CDR1 is MDHEN, CDR2 SYDVKM. The V and J ends lost 5 bases and 2 bases respectively, with 13 bases between them. CDR3 sequence reads: CASSAHGGAGNTIYF. CDR3 sequence (DNA): TGTGCCAGCAGTGCACACGGGGGGGCTGGAAACACCATATATTTT.

The V gene is TRBV18, the J gene TRBJ1-1, with 8 bases fitting TRBD1. Germline-derived CDR1 and CDR2 are KGHSH and LQKENI. With 6 bases clipped from V and 1 base from J, the junction kept 7 bases outside the gene matches. The CDR3 sequence is 15 residues long. The CDR3 sequence: CASSPRTGKNTEAFF. The CDR3 DNA sequence: TGTGCCAGCTCCCCCCGGACAGGGAAGAACACTGAAGCTTTCTTT. The variable domain in full, with the rest retrieved from reference TRBV18 and TRBJ1-1, is NAGVMQNPRHLVRRRGQEARLRCSPMKGHSHVYWYRQLPEEGLKFMVYLQKENIIDESGMPKERFSAEFPKEGPSILRIQQVVRGDSAAYFCASSPRTGKNTEAFFGQGTRLTVV.

The chain couples TRBV4-3 to TRBJ2-1; 10 positions match TRBD1. This CDR3 has 13 amino acids. V lost 1 base to trimming and J lost 13 bases; unmatched junction nucleotides: 4. Looked up from germline, CDR1 is LGHNA and CDR2 is YSLEER. The CDR3 is CASSQAGTGDQFF. CDR3 sequence (DNA): TGCGCCAGCAGCCAAGCCGGGACAGGGGATCAGTTCTTC.